These 6 T cell receptor beta chains came from one sample sequenced in a study of T cell changes during pregnancy in multiple sclerosis. TCRdb's table, derived via immunoSEQ multiplex PCR, lists solely in-frame clones and lacks some. This table has around 100,000 clones, almost 95% appearing once. The material sequenced was peripheral blood, taken after pregnancy. The receptor source for this set is a female donor with multiple sclerosis, enrolled in a pregnancy study.

The V call is TRBV6-5, the J call TRBJ1-3, with D maybe TRBD1 (5 bases). V was clipped by 7 bases and J by 2 bases, with 9 bases between them. The CDR3 runs 13 residues. In germline, CDR1 is MNHEY, CDR2 SVGAGI. The CDR3 DNA reads as TGTGCCAGCACCCAGGGAACTGGAAACACCATATATTTT. Translated: CASTQGTGNTIYF.

V usage is TRBV5-4 and J usage is TRBJ1-6; no definite D call. CDR3 length: 14 residues. Germline CDR1 is SGHNT and CDR2 is YYREEE (reference sequence). Trimming removed 2 bases from V and 10 bases from J, with 13 bases in between. CDR3 amino acids: CASSLVKGGSPLHF. The CDR3, as DNA: TGTGCCAGCAGCTTAGTAAAGGGAGGGTCACCCCTCCACTTT.

The genes are TRBV10-3 and TRBJ1-5, with D possibly being TRBD1 (6 bases). This CDR3 is built from 15 residues. The germline gives CDR1 ENHRY, CDR2 SYGVKD. The V gene lost 2 bases and the J gene lost 2 bases, with 10 bases spanning the gap. CDR3 region: CAISEGTIGNQPQHF. The CDR3 DNA is TGTGCCATCAGTGAGGGGACAATAGGCAATCAGCCCCAGCATTTT.

A remark on this clone: At one boundary the junction diverges from the germline segment, which might be a read error. This sequence joins TRBV4-1 and TRBJ1-1, with D unresolved. Germline CDR1 is MGHRA and CDR2 is YSYEKL. The CDR3 extends over 13 amino acids. The CDR3 nucleotides are TGCGCCAGCAGCCAAGATCATAACAGTGAAGCTTTCTTT. Translated: CASSQDHNSEAFF.

The gene calls are TRBV7-7 and TRBJ2-5; the D gene is possibly TRBD1 (5 bases). The ends were cut back, 6 bases at V and 4 bases at J, with 6 bases in the middle. The CDR3 has 11 amino acids. In germline, CDR1 is SSHAT, CDR2 FNYEAQ (reference sequence). The CDR3 DNA reads as TGTGCCAGCAGTAGGGGAGAGACCCAGTACTTC. It specifies CASSRGETQYF.

The genes are TRBV7-9 and TRBJ1-2; D is ambiguous. Germline CDR1 SEHNR, CDR2 FQNEAQ (reference sequence). The CDR3 runs to 15 residues. V was pared by 2 bases and J by 4 bases, with 14 bases between. In DNA form, the CDR3 reads TGTGCCAGCAGCTTATCGAGGGAAGTGGGCTATGGCTACACCTTC. Its translation: CASSLSREVGYGYTF.